The present T cell receptor beta chain was sequenced within a study of T cell changes during pregnancy in multiple sclerosis. CDR3 length: 11 residues. Germline CDR1 and CDR2: SQVTM and ANQGSEA. With 3 bases removed from V and 11 bases from J, the gap between germline ends came to 11 bases. The table came from immunoSEQ multiplex PCR; TCRdb's copy has only in-frame clones and leaves some out. The sample carries some 50,000 clones, more than 85% recorded once. The genes are TRBV29-1 and TRBJ1-5; D is ambiguous. The clonotype comes from a female donor with multiple sclerosis, enrolled in a pregnancy study. The material sequenced was peripheral blood, taken after pregnancy. This CDR3 is CSVDPQSAQHF. The DNA for the CDR3 is TGCAGCGTTGATCCCCAATCAGCCCAGCATTTT.